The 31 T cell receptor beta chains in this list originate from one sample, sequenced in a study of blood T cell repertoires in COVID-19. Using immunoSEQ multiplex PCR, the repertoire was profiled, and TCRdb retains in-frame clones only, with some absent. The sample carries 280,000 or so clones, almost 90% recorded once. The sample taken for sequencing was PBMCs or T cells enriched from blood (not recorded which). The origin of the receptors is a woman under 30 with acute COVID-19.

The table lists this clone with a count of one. CDR3 in DNA: TGTGCCAGCAGCTTCGGGGGAGGGGAAAACATTCAGTACTTC. It yields the protein CASSFGGGENIQYF. The rearrangement joins TRBV7-2 to TRBJ2-4; 7 nucleotides match TRBD2. In germline, CDR1 is SGHTA, CDR2 FQGNSA. With 3 bases clipped from V and 5 bases from J, the junction kept 4 bases outside the gene matches. The CDR3 has 14 residues.

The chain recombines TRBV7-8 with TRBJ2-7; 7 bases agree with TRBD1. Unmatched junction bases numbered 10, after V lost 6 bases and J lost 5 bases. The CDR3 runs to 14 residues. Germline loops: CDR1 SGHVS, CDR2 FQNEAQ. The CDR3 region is CASRFSLGGHEQYF. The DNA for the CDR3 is TGTGCCAGCAGATTCTCCTTAGGGGGCCACGAGCAGTACTTC.

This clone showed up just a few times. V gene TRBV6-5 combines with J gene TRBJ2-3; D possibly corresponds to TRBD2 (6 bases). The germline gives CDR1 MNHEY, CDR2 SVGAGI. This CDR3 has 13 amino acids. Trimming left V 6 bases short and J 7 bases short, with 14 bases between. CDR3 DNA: TGTGCCAGCAGAACCCCGAGCGGGTATACGCAGTATTTT. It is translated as CASRTPSGYTQYF.

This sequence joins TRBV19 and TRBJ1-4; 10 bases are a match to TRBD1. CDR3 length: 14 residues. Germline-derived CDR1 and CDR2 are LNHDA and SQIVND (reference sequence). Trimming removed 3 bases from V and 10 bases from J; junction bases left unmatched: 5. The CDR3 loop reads CASSIGQGEGKLFF. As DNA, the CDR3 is TGTGCCAGTAGTATCGGACAGGGGGAAGGAAAACTGTTTTTT.

CDR3 amino acids: CASSEAGGSSYEQYF. Here the CDR3 DNA reads TGTGCCAGCAGTGAAGCAGGGGGGAGCTCCTACGAGCAGTACTTC. J is TRBJ2-7 and V is TRBV25-1, with D perhaps TRBD1 (7 bases). Between the trimmed V and J ends, which lost 2 bases and 0 bases, there was a span of 11 bases. CDR1 and CDR2 from the germline V gene are MGHDK and SYGVNS. The CDR3 consists of 15 residues.

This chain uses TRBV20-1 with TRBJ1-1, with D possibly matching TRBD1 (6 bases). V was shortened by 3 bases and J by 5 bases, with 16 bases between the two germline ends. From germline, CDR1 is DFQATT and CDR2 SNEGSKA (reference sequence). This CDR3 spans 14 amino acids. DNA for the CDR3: TGCAGTGCTAGTTGGGGGGGCGCGCAGACTGAAGCTTTCTTT. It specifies CSASWGGAQTEAFF.

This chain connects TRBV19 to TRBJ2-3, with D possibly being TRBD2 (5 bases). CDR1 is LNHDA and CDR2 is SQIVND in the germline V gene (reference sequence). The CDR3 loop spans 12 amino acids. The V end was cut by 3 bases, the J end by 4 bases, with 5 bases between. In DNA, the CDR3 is TGTGCCAGTAGTATGAGGGCAGATACGCAGTATTTT. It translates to CASSMRADTQYF.

The CDR3 bases are TGTGCCAGCAGTGAAACAGGGGTGGGACCCAATGAGCAGTTCTTC. It translates to CASSETGVGPNEQFF. J is TRBJ2-1 and V is TRBV2; 7 bases are a match to TRBD1. Trimming at V came to 2 bases and at J to 6 bases, leaving 7 bases not matched to a gene. The CDR3 has 15 amino acids. Germline CDR1 and CDR2: SNHLY and FYNNEI. Based on the CDR3 plus reference TRBV2 and TRBJ2-1, the full variable domain is EPEVTQTPSHQVTQMGQEVILRCVPISNHLYFYWYRQILGQKVEFLVSFYNNEISEKSEIFDDQFSVERPDGSNFTLKIRSTKLEDSAMYFCASSETGVGPNEQFFGPGTRLTVL.

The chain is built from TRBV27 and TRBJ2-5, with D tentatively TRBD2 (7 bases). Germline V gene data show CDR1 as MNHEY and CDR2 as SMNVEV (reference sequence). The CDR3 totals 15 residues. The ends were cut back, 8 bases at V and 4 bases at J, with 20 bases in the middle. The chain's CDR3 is CASSKWAGEGETQYF. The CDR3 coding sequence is TGTGCCAGCTCCAAGTGGGCAGGGGAGGGAGAGACCCAGTACTTC.

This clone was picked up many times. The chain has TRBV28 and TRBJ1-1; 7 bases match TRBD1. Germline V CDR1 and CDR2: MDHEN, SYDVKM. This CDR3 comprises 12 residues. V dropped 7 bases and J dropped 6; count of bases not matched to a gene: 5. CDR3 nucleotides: TGTGCCAGCACCACAGGGGCTCCTGAAGCTTTCTTT. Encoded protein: CASTTGAPEAFF.

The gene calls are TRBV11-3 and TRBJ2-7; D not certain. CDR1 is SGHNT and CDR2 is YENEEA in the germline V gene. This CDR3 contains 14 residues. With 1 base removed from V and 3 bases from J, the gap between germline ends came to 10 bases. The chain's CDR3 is CASSLASASYEQYF. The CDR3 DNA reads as TGTGCCAGCAGCTTAGCTTCGGCTAGCTACGAGCAGTACTTC.

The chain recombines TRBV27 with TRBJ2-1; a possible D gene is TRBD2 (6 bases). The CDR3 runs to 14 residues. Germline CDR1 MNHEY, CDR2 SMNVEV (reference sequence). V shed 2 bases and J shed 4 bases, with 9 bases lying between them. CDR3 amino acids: CASSLASEYNEQFF. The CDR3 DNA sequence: TGTGCCAGCAGTTTAGCTAGCGAGTACAATGAGCAGTTCTTC.

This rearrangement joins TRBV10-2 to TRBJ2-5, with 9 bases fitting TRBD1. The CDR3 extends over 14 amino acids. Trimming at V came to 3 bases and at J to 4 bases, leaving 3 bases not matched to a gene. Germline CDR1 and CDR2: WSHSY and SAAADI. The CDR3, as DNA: TGCGCCAGCAGTGATGGGACAGGGATAGAGACCCAGTACTTC. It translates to CASSDGTGIETQYF.

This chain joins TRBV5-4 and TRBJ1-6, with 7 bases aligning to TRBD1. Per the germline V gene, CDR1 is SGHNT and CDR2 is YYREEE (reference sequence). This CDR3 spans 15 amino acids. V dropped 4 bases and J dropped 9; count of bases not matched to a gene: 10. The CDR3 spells CASSKPGTESSPLHF. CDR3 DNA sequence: TGTGCCAGCAGCAAACCCGGGACAGAAAGTTCACCCCTCCACTTT.

CDR3 DNA sequence: TGTGCCAGTAGCTCTCCTAGCGGGAGATCTCTGGATACGCAGTATTTT. This sequence encodes CASSSPSGRSLDTQYF. V and J are TRBV19 and TRBJ2-3; 10 positions match TRBD2. Germline loops: CDR1 LNHDA, CDR2 SQIVND (reference sequence). The CDR3 is made up of 16 amino acids. The V segment lost 6 bases and the J segment 6 bases; nucleotides outside the gene matches: 12.

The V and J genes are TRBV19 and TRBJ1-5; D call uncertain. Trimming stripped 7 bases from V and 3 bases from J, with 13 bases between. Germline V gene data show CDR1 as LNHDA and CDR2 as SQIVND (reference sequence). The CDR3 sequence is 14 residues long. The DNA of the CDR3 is TGTGCCAGTATGTTCGCTGGAGACAATCAGCCCCAGCATTTT. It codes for CASMFAGDNQPQHF.

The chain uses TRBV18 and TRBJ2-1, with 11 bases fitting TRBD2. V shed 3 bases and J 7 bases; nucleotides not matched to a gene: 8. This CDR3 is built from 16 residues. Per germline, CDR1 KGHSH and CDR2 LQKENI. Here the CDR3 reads CASSPGLAERRNEQFF. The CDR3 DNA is TGTGCCAGCTCACCGGGACTAGCGGAGCGAAGGAATGAGCAGTTCTTC.

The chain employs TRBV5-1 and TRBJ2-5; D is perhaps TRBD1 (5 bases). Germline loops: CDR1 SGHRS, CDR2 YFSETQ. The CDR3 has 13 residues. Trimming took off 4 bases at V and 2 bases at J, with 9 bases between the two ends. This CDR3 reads CASSHRQQETQYF. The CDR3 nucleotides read TGCGCCAGCAGCCATAGACAGCAAGAGACCCAGTACTTC.

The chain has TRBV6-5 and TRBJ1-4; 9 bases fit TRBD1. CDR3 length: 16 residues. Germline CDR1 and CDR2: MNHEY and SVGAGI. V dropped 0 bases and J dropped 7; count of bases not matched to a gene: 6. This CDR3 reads CASSYSIGTGTEKLFF. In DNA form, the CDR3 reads TGTGCCAGCAGTTACTCGATAGGGACAGGGACTGAAAAACTGTTTTTT.

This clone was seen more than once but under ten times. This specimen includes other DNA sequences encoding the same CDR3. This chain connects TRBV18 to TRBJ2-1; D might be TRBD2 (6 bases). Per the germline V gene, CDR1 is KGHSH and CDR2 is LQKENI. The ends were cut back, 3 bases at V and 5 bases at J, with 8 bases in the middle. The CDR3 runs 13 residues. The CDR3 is CASSPGLNNEQFF. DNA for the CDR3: TGTGCCAGCTCACCGGGACTTAACAATGAGCAGTTCTTC.

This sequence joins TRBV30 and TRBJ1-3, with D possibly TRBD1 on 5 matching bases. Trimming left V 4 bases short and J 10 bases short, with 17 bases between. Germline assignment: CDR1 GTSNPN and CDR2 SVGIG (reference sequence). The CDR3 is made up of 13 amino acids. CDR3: CAWNGLGGRTIYF. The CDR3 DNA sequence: TGTGCCTGGAATGGATTGGGGGGGAGGACCATATATTTT.

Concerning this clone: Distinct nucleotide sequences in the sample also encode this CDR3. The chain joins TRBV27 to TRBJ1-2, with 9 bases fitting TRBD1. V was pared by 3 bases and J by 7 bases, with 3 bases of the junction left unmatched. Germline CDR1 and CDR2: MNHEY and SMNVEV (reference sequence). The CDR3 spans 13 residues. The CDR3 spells CASSLGQGRGYTF. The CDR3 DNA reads TGTGCCAGCAGTTTGGGACAGGGCCGTGGCTACACCTTC.

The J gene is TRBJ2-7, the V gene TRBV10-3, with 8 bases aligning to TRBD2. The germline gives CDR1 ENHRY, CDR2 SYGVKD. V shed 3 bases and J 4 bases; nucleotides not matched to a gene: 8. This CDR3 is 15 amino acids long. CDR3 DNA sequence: TGTGCCATCAGTGACATAGCGGGGCGTCAATACGAGCAGTACTTC. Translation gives CAISDIAGRQYEQYF.

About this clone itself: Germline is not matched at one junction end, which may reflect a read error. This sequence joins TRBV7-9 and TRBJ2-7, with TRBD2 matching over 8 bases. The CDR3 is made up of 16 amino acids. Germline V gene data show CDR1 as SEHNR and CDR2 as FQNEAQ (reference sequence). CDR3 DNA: TGTGCCAGCAGCGGACACACTAGCGGAAGCTCCTACGAGCAGTGCTTC. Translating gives CASSGHTSGSSYEQCF.

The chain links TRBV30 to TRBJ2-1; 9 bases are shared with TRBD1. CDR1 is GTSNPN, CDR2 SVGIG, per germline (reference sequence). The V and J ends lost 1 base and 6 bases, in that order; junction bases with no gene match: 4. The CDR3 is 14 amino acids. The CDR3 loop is CAWSGGQGLNEQFF. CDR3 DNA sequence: TGTGCCTGGAGTGGGGGACAGGGACTCAATGAGCAGTTCTTC.

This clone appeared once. CDR3 sequence: CASSSTGAGQPQHF. The CDR3 nucleotides read TGTGCCAGCAGCTCGACAGGGGCCGGTCAGCCCCAGCATTTT. J is TRBJ1-5 and V is TRBV7-9; 8 bases fit TRBD1. The CDR3 length is 14 residues. CDR1 and CDR2 (germline): SEHNR, FQNEAQ (reference sequence). J gave up 6 bases and V 4 bases, and 5 bases lay outside the gene matches.

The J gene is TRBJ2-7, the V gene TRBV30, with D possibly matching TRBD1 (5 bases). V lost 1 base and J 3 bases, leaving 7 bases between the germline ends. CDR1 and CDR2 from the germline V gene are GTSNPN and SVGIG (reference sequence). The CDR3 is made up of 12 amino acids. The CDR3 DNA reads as TGTGCCTGGAGTGGACAGCTCTACGAGCAGTACTTC. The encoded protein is CAWSGQLYEQYF.

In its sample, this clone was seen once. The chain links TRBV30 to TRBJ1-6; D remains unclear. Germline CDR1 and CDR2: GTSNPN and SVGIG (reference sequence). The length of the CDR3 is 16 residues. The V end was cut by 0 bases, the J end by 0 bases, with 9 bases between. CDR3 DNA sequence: TGTGCCTGGAGTGTAGCCGGTAGCTCCTATAATTCACCCCTCCACTTT. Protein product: CAWSVAGSSYNSPLHF. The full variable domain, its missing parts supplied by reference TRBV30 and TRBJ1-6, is SQTIHQWPATLVQPVGSPLSLECTVEGTSNPNLYWYRQAAGRGLQLLFYSVGIGQISSEVPQNLSASRPQDRQFILSSKKLLLSDSGFYLCAWSVAGSSYNSPLHFGNGTRLTVT.

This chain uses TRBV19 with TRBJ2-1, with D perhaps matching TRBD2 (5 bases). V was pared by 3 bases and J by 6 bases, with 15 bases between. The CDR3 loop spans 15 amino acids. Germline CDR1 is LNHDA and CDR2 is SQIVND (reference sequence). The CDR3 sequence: CASSMYSSTTNEQFF. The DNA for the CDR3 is TGTGCCAGTAGTATGTATTCCTCGACTACCAATGAGCAGTTCTTC.

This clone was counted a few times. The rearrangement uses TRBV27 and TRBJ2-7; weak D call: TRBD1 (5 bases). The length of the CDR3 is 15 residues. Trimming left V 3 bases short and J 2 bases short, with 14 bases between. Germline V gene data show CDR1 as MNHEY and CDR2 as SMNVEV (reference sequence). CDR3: CASSLSTVGAYEQYF. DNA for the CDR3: TGTGCCAGCAGTTTGTCGACAGTAGGAGCCTACGAGCAGTACTTC.

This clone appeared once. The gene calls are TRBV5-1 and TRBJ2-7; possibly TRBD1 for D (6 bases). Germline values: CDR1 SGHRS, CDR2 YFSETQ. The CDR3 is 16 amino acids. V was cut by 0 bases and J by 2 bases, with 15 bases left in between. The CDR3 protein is CASSLGGGDLTYEQYF. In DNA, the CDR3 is TGCGCCAGCAGCTTGGGTGGGGGCGATCTTACCTACGAGCAGTACTTC.